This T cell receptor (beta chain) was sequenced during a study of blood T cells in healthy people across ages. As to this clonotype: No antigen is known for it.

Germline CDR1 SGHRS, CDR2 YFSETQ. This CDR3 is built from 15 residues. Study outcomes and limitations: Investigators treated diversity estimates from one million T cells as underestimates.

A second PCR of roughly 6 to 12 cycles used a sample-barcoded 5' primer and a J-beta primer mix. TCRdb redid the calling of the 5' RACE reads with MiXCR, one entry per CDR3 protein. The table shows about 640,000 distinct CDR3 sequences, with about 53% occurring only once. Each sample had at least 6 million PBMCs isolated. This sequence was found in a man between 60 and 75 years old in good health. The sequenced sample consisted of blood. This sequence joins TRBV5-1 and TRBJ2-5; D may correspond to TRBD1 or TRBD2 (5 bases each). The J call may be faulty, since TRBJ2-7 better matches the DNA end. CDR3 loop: CASSTQGGRDHEQYF. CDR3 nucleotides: TGCGCCAGCAGCACCCAGGGTGGCAGGGACCACGAGCAGTACTTC.